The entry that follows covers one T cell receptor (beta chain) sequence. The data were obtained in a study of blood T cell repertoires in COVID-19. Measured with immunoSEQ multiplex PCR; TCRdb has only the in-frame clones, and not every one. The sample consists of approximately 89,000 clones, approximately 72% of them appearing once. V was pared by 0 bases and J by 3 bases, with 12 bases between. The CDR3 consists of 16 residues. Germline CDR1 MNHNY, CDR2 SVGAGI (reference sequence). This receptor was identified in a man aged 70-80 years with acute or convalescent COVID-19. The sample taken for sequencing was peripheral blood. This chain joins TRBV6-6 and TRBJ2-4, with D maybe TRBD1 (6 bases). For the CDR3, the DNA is TGTGCCAGCAGTTACTCGAGTTTACAGGGCAAAAACATTCAGTACTTC. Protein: CASSYSSLQGKNIQYF.